These T cell receptor beta chains were read from a single sample in a study of T cells in localized non-small cell lung cancer. The assay was immunoSEQ multiplex PCR, and TCRdb's table has in-frame clones only and misses some. The sample yields approximately 23,000 clones, 85% to 90% seen once. This sample comprised PBMCs, obtained before any cancer treatment. The receptors originated from a man aged 35 to 70 with stage II lung adenocarcinoma. Each CDR3 is given with its conserved first and last residue. Each record gives: J gene, clone size, V gene, D gene, CDR3 protein, CDR3 DNA. The D gene is left open where the match is weak. The size entry is marked missing in some rows and otherwise reads once, few, many or a size class.

>TRBJ2-5|NA|TRBV5-1|TRBD2
CARLRVAGAETQYF
TGCGCCAGATTGCGAGTAGCGGGAGCGGAGACCCAGTACTTC
>TRBJ1-6|NA|TRBV30|NA
CAWSVVGSPLHF
TGTGCCTGGAGTGTAGTAGGTTCACCCCTCCACTTT
>TRBJ1-6|NA|TRBV27|NA
CASSPYTGNSPLHF
TGTGCCAGCAGTCCATATACAGGGAATTCACCCCTCCACTTT
>TRBJ2-3|NA|TRBV19|NA
CASRESTDTQYF
TGTGCCAGTAGAGAAAGCACAGATACGCAGTATTTT
>TRBJ2-3|NA|TRBV5-4|NA
CASSRDSTDTQYF
TGTGCCAGCAGCCGGGACAGCACAGATACGCAGTATTTT
>TRBJ1-3|NA|TRBV30|NA
CARGAGGNTIYF
TGTGCCCGGGGGGCAGGTGGAAACACCATATATTTT
>TRBJ2-3|NA|TRBV5-1|TRBD1
CASSWGTGSTYSTDTQYF
TGCGCCAGCAGCTGGGGGACAGGGTCTACATATAGCACAGATACGCAGTATTTT
>TRBJ1-1|NA|TRBV6-1|NA
CASRRTVNTEAFF
TGTGCCAGCAGAAGGACAGTGAACACTGAAGCTTTCTTT
>TRBJ2-5|NA|TRBV29-1|TRBD1
CSVERDSQETQYF
TGCAGCGTTGAGAGGGACAGTCAAGAGACCCAGTACTTC
>TRBJ2-1|few|TRBV7-9|TRBD2
CASSLGVTSGDEQFF
TGTGCCAGCAGCTTAGGCGTCACTAGCGGGGATGAGCAGTTCTTC
>TRBJ2-7|NA|TRBV19|NA
CASSMRAGGSYEQYF
TGTGCCAGTAGTATGAGGGCAGGGGGGTCCTACGAGCAGTACTTC
>TRBJ1-3|NA|TRBV6-5|NA
CASSQHGSGNTIYF
TGTGCCAGCAGTCAGCACGGGTCAGGAAACACCATATATTTT
>TRBJ2-3|NA|TRBV7-9|NA
CASSLSIRRDTQYF
TGTGCCAGCAGTCTATCCATCCGTCGAGATACGCAGTATTTT
>TRBJ2-2|NA|TRBV7-3|NA
CASSSQRAAGELFF
TGTGCCAGCAGCTCCCAGAGAGCAGCCGGGGAGCTGTTTTTT
>TRBJ2-7|NA|TRBV27|TRBD1
CASRHGTGGAYEQYF
TGTGCCAGCAGGCATGGGACAGGGGGCGCGTACGAGCAGTACTTC
>TRBJ2-3|NA|TRBV6-5|NA
CASSYADTQYF
TGTGCCAGCAGTTACGCAGATACGCAGTATTTT
>TRBJ2-7|NA|TRBV11-2|TRBD1
CASSPVNRQGVYEQYF
TGTGCCAGCAGCCCAGTTAACAGACAGGGTGTCTACGAGCAGTACTTC
>TRBJ1-5|once|TRBV10-3|NA
CAISDKARGNQPQHF
TGTGCCATCAGTGATAAAGCACGCGGCAATCAGCCCCAGCATTTT
>TRBJ2-1|NA|TRBV4-1|TRBD1
CASSQGQGSYNEQFF
TGCGCCAGCAGCCAGGGACAGGGCTCCTACAATGAGCAGTTCTTC
>TRBJ2-1|NA|TRBV2|NA
CASQRTRNEQFF
TGTGCCAGTCAAAGAACAAGGAATGAGCAGTTCTTC
>TRBJ2-4|NA|TRBV7-2|TRBD1
CASSLAQGTGGNLAKNIQYF
TGTGCCAGCAGCTTAGCCCAAGGGACAGGGGGGAATTTAGCCAAAAACATTCAGTACTTC
>TRBJ2-2|once|TRBV7-8|NA
CASSLAVVANTGELFF
TGTGCCAGCAGCTTAGCGGTGGTCGCGAACACCGGGGAGCTGTTTTTT
>TRBJ2-4|NA|TRBV11-1|TRBD1
CASSFDRGSIQYF
TGTGCCAGCAGCTTTGACAGGGGGTCCATTCAGTACTTC
>TRBJ1-1|NA|TRBV27|NA
CASKEDSGTEAFF
TGTGCCAGCAAAGAGGACAGTGGCACTGAAGCTTTCTTT
>TRBJ2-3|NA|TRBV6-4|NA
CASSGGTSTDTQYF
TGTGCCAGCAGTGGCGGAACTAGCACAGATACGCAGTATTTT
>TRBJ2-1|once|TRBV7-3|TRBD2
CASSSRTSGKVDEQFF
TGTGCCAGCAGCTCCCGGACTAGCGGGAAGGTAGATGAGCAGTTCTTC
>TRBJ1-1|NA|TRBV7-6|TRBD1
CASSPLTAGQGPTFF
TGTGCCAGCAGCCCCTTAACGGCGGGACAGGGGCCGACTTTCTTT
>TRBJ2-7|few|TRBV6-1|TRBD1
CASSPTGTEQYF
TGTGCCAGCAGCCCGACAGGGACCGAGCAGTACTTC
>TRBJ2-3|NA|TRBV5-1|NA
CASSFIRDSRLGGTDTQYF
TGCGCCAGCAGCTTTATCCGGGACAGTCGTTTGGGGGGAACAGATACGCAGTATTTT
>TRBJ2-7|NA|TRBV10-3|NA
CAIKERAEQYF
TGTGCCATCAAGGAGCGGGCAGAGCAGTACTTC
>TRBJ2-7|NA|TRBV12-5|NA
CASGLVIELGEQYF
TGTGCTAGTGGTCTGGTGATTGAACTAGGCGAGCAGTACTTC
>TRBJ1-2|NA|TRBV10-3|TRBD1
CAISDDHPSVDRGGYGYTF
TGTGCCATCAGTGACGATCACCCCAGCGTAGACAGGGGCGGCTATGGCTACACCTTC
>TRBJ1-2|NA|TRBV19|TRBD1
CASSIGTGLYGYTF
TGTGCCAGTAGTATAGGGACAGGACTTTATGGCTACACCTTC
>TRBJ2-7|NA|TRBV7-3|TRBD1
CASSLTRTGVTYEQYF
TGTGCCAGCAGCTTAACCAGGACAGGGGTTACGTACGAGCAGTACTTC
>TRBJ2-7|few|TRBV4-1|NA
CASSPGLQQYF
TGCGCCAGCAGCCCGGGACTTCAGCAGTACTTC
>TRBJ1-1|once|TRBV5-1|NA
CASSHLGGYDTEAFF
TGCGCCAGCAGCCACCTGGGGGGCTATGACACTGAAGCTTTCTTT
>TRBJ2-7|few|TRBV11-3|TRBD2
CASSLGWGGGEFYEQYF
TGTGCCAGCAGCTTAGGATGGGGGGGTGGCGAGTTCTACGAGCAGTACTTC